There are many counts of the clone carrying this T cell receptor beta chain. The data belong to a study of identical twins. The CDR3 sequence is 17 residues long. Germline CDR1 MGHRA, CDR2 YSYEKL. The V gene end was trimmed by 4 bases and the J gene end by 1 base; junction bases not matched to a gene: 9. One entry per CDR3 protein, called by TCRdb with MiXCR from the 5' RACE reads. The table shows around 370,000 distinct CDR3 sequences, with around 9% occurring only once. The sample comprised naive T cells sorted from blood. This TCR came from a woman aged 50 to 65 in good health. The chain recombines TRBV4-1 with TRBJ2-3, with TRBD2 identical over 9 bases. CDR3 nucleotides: TGCGCCAGCAGCCTTCGACTAGCGGAATTCGGCACAGATACGCAGTATTTT. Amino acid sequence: CASSLRLAEFGTDTQYF.